One sample yielded the 30 T cell receptor beta chains listed below, sequenced in a study of T cell responses to AZD1222 COVID-19 vaccine. Generated by immunoSEQ multiplex PCR, the TCRdb table keeps only in-frame clones and is missing some. Among 90,000 to 120,000 clones, 89% were seen once, and the ten largest hold approximately 7%. Sample: peripheral blood, taken on day 0 of AZD1222 vaccination. The receptor source for this set is an adult in good health.

The chain joins TRBV7-8 to TRBJ2-5; D call uncertain. The CDR3 consists of 13 residues. Trimming pared 3 bases from V and 5 bases from J, leaving 10 bases between. Looked up from germline, CDR1 is SGHVS and CDR2 is FQNEAQ. The CDR3 sequence is CASSFRVVETQYF. DNA of the CDR3: TGTGCCAGCAGCTTTAGGGTGGTGGAGACCCAGTACTTC.

This CDR3 reads CASRSTGEGNQPQHF. The CDR3 region has the DNA TGTGCCAGCAGGTCGACAGGGGAAGGCAATCAGCCCCAGCATTTT. The V call is TRBV28, the J call TRBJ1-5; TRBD1 matches 8 bases. In germline, CDR1 is MDHEN, CDR2 SYDVKM. Losses at the gene ends were 6 bases for V and 2 bases for J; bases not matched to a gene: 6. The CDR3 totals 15 residues.

The rearrangement joins TRBV6-6 to TRBJ2-7; D unresolved. The germline V gene has CDR1 MNHNY and CDR2 SVGAGI (reference sequence). The CDR3 has 12 residues. Trimming cost V 5 bases and J 4 bases, with 9 bases left between them. Written as DNA, the CDR3 is TGTGCCAGCAGTCAGGACGGTTACGAGCAGTACTTC. Translation: CASSQDGYEQYF.

The V gene is TRBV20-1, the J gene TRBJ1-6; 7 nucleotides agree with TRBD1. V lost 4 bases and J lost 7; bases outside the gene matches: 4. The germline V gene encodes CDR1 DFQATT and CDR2 SNEGSKA (reference sequence). The CDR3 length is 13 residues. CDR3 nucleotides: TGCAGTGCTACTGACAGGGCGAATTCACCCCTCCACTTT. Translated, it gives CSATDRANSPLHF.

J is TRBJ1-2 and V is TRBV7-9; unclear D gene. Deletions cut 2 bases from V and 4 bases from J, with 8 bases between. The CDR3 runs 13 residues. CDR1 and CDR2 (germline): SEHNR, FQNEAQ (reference sequence). The CDR3 bases are TGTGCCAGCAGCTTAAGACAATCCTATGGCTACACCTTC. Its protein product is CASSLRQSYGYTF.

This clone was counted between two and nine times. This chain links TRBV4-1 with TRBJ1-3; no firm D call. The V end lost 3 bases, the J end lost 4 bases, and 13 bases lay between the germline ends. CDR1 is MGHRA and CDR2 is YSYEKL in the germline V gene. This CDR3 has 15 amino acids. CDR3 sequence (DNA): TGCGCCAGCAGCCAGGCCGTCGGTTCAGGAAACACCATATATTTT. As protein: CASSQAVGSGNTIYF.

This sequence joins TRBV30 and TRBJ1-2; D remains unclear. From germline, CDR1 is GTSNPN and CDR2 SVGIG (reference sequence). This CDR3 is built from 11 residues. Trimming removed 0 bases at V and 4 bases at J, with 3 bases between. In nucleotides, the CDR3 is TGTGCCTGGAGTGTCACCTATGGCTACACCTTC. It encodes CAWSVTYGYTF.

The rearrangement joins TRBV27 to TRBJ2-1; 13 nucleotides match TRBD2. The germline gives CDR1 MNHEY, CDR2 SMNVEV (reference sequence). The CDR3 consists of 17 residues. With V trimmed by 0 bases and J by 3 bases, 2 bases remained unmatched. Written as DNA, the CDR3 is TGTGCCAGCAGTTTATCGGGACTAGCGGGACACTACAATGAGCAGTTCTTC. Amino acids: CASSLSGLAGHYNEQFF.

V is TRBV9 and J is TRBJ2-2, with D perhaps matching TRBD2 (5 bases). Germline V lookup: CDR1 SGDLS, CDR2 YYNGEE. The CDR3 runs 16 residues. V was pared by 4 bases and J by 1 base, with 14 bases between. The DNA for the CDR3 is TGTGCCAGCAGCCCACTTGGCGGGCAGAACACCGGGGAGCTGTTTTTT. Translated: CASSPLGGQNTGELFF.

This rearrangement joins TRBV12-3 or TRBV12-4 to TRBJ1-1; D not resolved. The CDR3 contains 13 residues. V lost 6 bases and J 1 base, leaving 9 bases between the germline ends. The CDR3 loop is CASSRTGNTEAFF. For the CDR3, the DNA is TGTGCCAGCAGCCGGACGGGGAACACTGAAGCTTTCTTT.

This clone occurred once. V and J are TRBV28 and TRBJ2-3; no definite D call. The V gene's germline CDR1 is MDHEN and CDR2 SYDVKM. The CDR3 spans 13 residues. CDR3 amino acids: CASRRTSTDTQYF. In DNA form, the CDR3 reads TGTGCGAGTCGCCGTACTAGCACAGATACGCAGTATTTT.

The table lists this clone with a count of one. The chain is built from TRBV4-1 and TRBJ2-1, with TRBD2 matching over 11 bases. Germline loops: CDR1 MGHRA, CDR2 YSYEKL. The CDR3 is 18 amino acids. Trimming at V came to 4 bases and at J to 8 bases, leaving 16 bases not matched to a gene. The chain's CDR3 is CASSPRGFTSGSLDEQFF. DNA for the CDR3: TGCGCCAGCAGCCCTCGGGGATTTACTAGCGGGAGTTTGGATGAGCAGTTCTTC.

The rearrangement uses TRBV21-1 and TRBJ2-7. TRBV21-1 counts as a pseudogene. This CDR3 contains 16 residues. The CDR3 here is CASSKEPGPRVNEQYF. CDR3 DNA: TGTGCCAGCAGCAAGGAACCGGGACCTCGCGTTAACGAGCAGTACTTC.

In DNA form, the CDR3 reads TGCGCCAGCAGTCAGCCCCAAGGCAGGGCTGGCTATGGCTACACCTTC. Residues: CASSQPQGRAGYGYTF. The rearrangement joins TRBV23-1 to TRBJ1-2, with D possibly being TRBD1 (5 bases). TRBV23-1 is marked as an open reading frame, function uncertain. The CDR3 covers 16 residues. The germline V and J ends were trimmed by 3 bases and 4 bases, with 18 bases remaining between them.

This chain uses TRBV28 with TRBJ2-1; tentatively, D is TRBD1 (6 bases). Germline-derived CDR1 and CDR2 are MDHEN and SYDVKM. V was cut by 2 bases and J by 11 bases, with 13 bases left in between. The CDR3 is made up of 13 amino acids. The CDR3 is CASSLPIQGKQFF. The CDR3 DNA follows: TGTGCCAGCAGTTTACCAATACAGGGTAAGCAGTTCTTC. Looking up the rest from reference TRBV28 and TRBJ2-1 gives the full variable domain: DVKVTQSSRYLVKRTGEKVFLECVQDMDHENMFWYRQDPGLGLRLIYFSYDVKMKEKGDIPEGYSVSREKKERFSLILESASTNQTSMYLCASSLPIQGKQFFGPGTRLTVL.

The genes are TRBV5-1 and TRBJ2-7; the D gene is possibly TRBD1 (7 bases). Germline V gene data show CDR1 as SGHRS and CDR2 as YFSETQ. CDR3 length: 15 residues. The V end lost 4 bases, the J end lost 3 bases, and 17 bases lay between the germline ends. The CDR3 sequence is CASSKQGGWNYEQYF. Written as DNA, the CDR3 is TGCGCCAGCAGCAAGCAGGGGGGTTGGAACTACGAGCAGTACTTC.

The chain combines TRBV7-2 with TRBJ2-1; 12 nucleotides line up with TRBD2. Trimming at V came to 3 bases and at J to 13 bases, leaving 7 bases not matched to a gene. The CDR3 is 14 amino acids. CDR1 and CDR2 from the germline V gene are SGHTA and FQGNSA. For the CDR3, the DNA is TGTGCCAGCAGCTTGGGGCTAGCGGGAGGGCCTCAGTTCTTC. Residues: CASSLGLAGGPQFF.

The rearrangement links TRBV7-3 to TRBJ1-1; 7 positions match TRBD1. V lost 2 bases and J lost 2; bases outside the gene matches: 5. CDR1 and CDR2 from the germline V gene are SGHTA and FQGTGA. The CDR3 consists of 15 residues. For the CDR3, the DNA is TGTGCCAGCAGCTTAGGGAGACAGGGTAACACTGAAGCTTTCTTT. This sequence encodes CASSLGRQGNTEAFF.

V and J are TRBV7-9 and TRBJ1-4; 7 bases agree with TRBD1. Germline CDR1 is SEHNR and CDR2 is FQNEAQ (reference sequence). The CDR3 runs to 17 residues. With 4 bases clipped from V and 4 bases from J, the junction kept 12 bases outside the gene matches. As DNA, the CDR3 is TGTGCCAGCAGCTACCTCTTACAGGGGCCGAATAATGAAAAACTGTTTTTT. It codes for CASSYLLQGPNNEKLFF.

The chain employs TRBV10-3 and TRBJ2-7, with 12 bases that match TRBD1. The germline V gene encodes CDR1 ENHRY and CDR2 SYGVKD. Unmatched junction bases numbered 4, after V lost 8 bases and J lost 5 bases. This CDR3 comprises 13 residues. As DNA, the CDR3 is TGTGCCATCGCGGGACAGGGGGCTGACGAGCAGTACTTC. It encodes CAIAGQGADEQYF.

The chain combines TRBV20-1 with TRBJ1-2, with unresolved D. CDR1 and CDR2 from the germline V gene are DFQATT and SNEGSKA (reference sequence). Trimming took off 3 bases at V and 6 bases at J, with 14 bases between the two ends. The CDR3 loop spans 13 amino acids. DNA for the CDR3: TGCAGTGCTAGTAACGGACCGTTTGATGGCTACACCTTC. Translated: CSASNGPFDGYTF.

V is TRBV5-1 and J is TRBJ2-2; D not resolved. Germline CDR1 reads SGHRS; CDR2 reads YFSETQ. Trimming took 6 bases from V and 2 from J, leaving 11 bases between them. This CDR3 has 14 amino acids. CDR3 sequence: CASTRNINTGELFF. CDR3 nucleotide sequence: TGCGCCAGCACGCGAAATATAAACACCGGGGAGCTGTTTTTT.

This chain connects TRBV28 to TRBJ1-6; D might be TRBD1 (6 bases). The CDR3 consists of 16 residues. Germline V gene data show CDR1 as MDHEN and CDR2 as SYDVKM. Trimming shortened V by 5 bases and J by 6 bases, and 17 bases separated the two germline ends. The CDR3 here is CASSTHLQGSNSPLHF. The CDR3 DNA reads TGTGCCAGCAGTACCCACTTACAGGGTTCTAATTCACCCCTCCACTTT.

The V and J genes are TRBV29-1 and TRBJ2-3; possibly TRBD2 for D (5 bases). Trimming removed 4 bases from V and 4 bases from J, with 15 bases in between. This CDR3 comprises 14 residues. CDR1 and CDR2 from the germline V gene are SQVTM and ANQGSEA. The CDR3 sequence is CSVVITLGADTQYF. The DNA for the CDR3 is TGCAGCGTTGTTATCACTTTGGGAGCAGATACGCAGTATTTT.

V is TRBV28 and J is TRBJ1-1; 10 bases match TRBD1. V lost 3 bases and J lost 0; bases outside the gene matches: 7. Germline assignment: CDR1 MDHEN and CDR2 SYDVKM. The CDR3 loop spans 17 amino acids. The CDR3 region has the DNA TGTGCCAGCAGTTTTTCGCCGGGACAGGGGATGAACACTGAAGCTTTCTTT. Protein sequence: CASSFSPGQGMNTEAFF.

V gene TRBV5-4 combines with J gene TRBJ2-5, with D perhaps being TRBD1 or TRBD2 (5 bases each). Germline V CDR1 and CDR2: SGHNT, YYREEE (reference sequence). The CDR3 sequence is 14 residues long. The V end was cut by 4 bases, the J end by 5 bases, with 15 bases between. The CDR3 sequence is CASSPGANSETQYF. CDR3 nucleotides: TGTGCCAGCAGCCCCGGGGCCAACTCGGAGACCCAGTACTTC.

The CDR3 nucleotides read TGTGCCAGCAGCTTACGGGACAGGGATTGGTATGGCTACACCTTC. This gives the protein CASSLRDRDWYGYTF. The gene calls are TRBV7-8 and TRBJ1-2; 9 bases are shared with TRBD1. With V trimmed by 2 bases and J by 5 bases, 6 bases remained unmatched. The length of the CDR3 is 15 residues. CDR1 and CDR2 from the germline V gene are SGHVS and FQNEAQ.

The J gene is TRBJ2-7, the V gene TRBV6-5; 7 positions agree with TRBD2. This CDR3 region has 11 residues. J gave up 6 bases and V 4 bases, and 0 bases lay outside the gene matches. CDR1 and CDR2 from the germline V gene are MNHEY and SVGAGI. The CDR3 sequence: CASSSGGEQYF. The CDR3 DNA reads TGTGCCAGCAGTTCGGGGGGCGAGCAGTACTTC.

The chain uses TRBV18 and TRBJ1-2; D gene unclear. Germline V gene data show CDR1 as KGHSH and CDR2 as LQKENI. The CDR3 has 15 residues. The germline V and J ends were trimmed by 4 bases and 7 bases, with 19 bases remaining between them. CDR3 loop: CASSRAQESRSGYTF. The DNA for the CDR3 is TGTGCCAGCTCACGTGCCCAGGAATCTAGATCTGGCTACACCTTC.

For this clone: The sample holds other DNA sequences that translate to the same CDR3. V gene TRBV19 combines with J gene TRBJ1-5, with D possibly TRBD1 on 5 matching bases. Germline assignment: CDR1 LNHDA and CDR2 SQIVND (reference sequence). The V and J ends lost 2 bases and 7 bases respectively, with 9 bases between them. The CDR3 runs to 13 residues. CDR3 residues: CASSIQGGQPQHF. For the CDR3, the DNA is TGTGCCAGTAGTATACAGGGAGGCCAGCCCCAGCATTTT. The full variable domain, completed using reference TRBV19 and TRBJ1-5, is DGGITQSPKYLFRKEGQNVTLSCEQNLNHDAMYWYRQDPGQGLRLIYYSQIVNDFQKGDIAEGYSVSREKKESFPLTVTSAQKNPTAFYLCASSIQGGQPQHFGDGTRLSIL.